These 28 T cell receptor beta chains originate from one sample sequenced in a study of T cell responses to AZD1222 COVID-19 vaccine. Method: immunoSEQ multiplex PCR; TCRdb's copy keeps in-frame clones and lacks some. The sample has 84,000 or so clones; about 85% are singletons. The sequencing used peripheral blood, collected on day 0 of AZD1222 vaccination. These TCRs come from an adult in good health.

J is TRBJ2-7 and V is TRBV13; perhaps D is TRBD1 or TRBD2 (5 bases each). Germline CDR1 reads PRHDT; CDR2 reads FYEKMQ (reference sequence). The CDR3 runs 12 residues. The ends were cut back, 5 bases at V and 7 bases at J, with 12 bases in the middle. CDR3 in amino acids: CASSQVWGEQYF. CDR3 sequence (DNA): TGTGCCAGCAGCCAAGTTTGGGGGGAGCAGTACTTC.

The CDR3, as DNA: TGTGCCAGCAGCCACACTAGTCGTACCGGGGAGCTGTTTTTT. This codes for CASSHTSRTGELFF. V and J are TRBV14 and TRBJ2-2; D might be TRBD2 (5 bases). Between the trimmed V and J ends, which lost 3 bases and 5 bases, there was a span of 10 bases. The germline gives CDR1 SGHDN, CDR2 FVKESK. The CDR3 spans 14 residues.

This chain connects TRBV7-9 to TRBJ1-5; TRBD1 might be the D (5 bases). V lost 0 bases and J lost 9, with 12 bases in between. This CDR3 spans 14 amino acids. CDR1 SEHNR and CDR2 FQNEAQ come from the germline V gene (reference sequence). This chain's CDR3 is CASSLAGGVSPQHF. The CDR3 nucleotides are TGTGCCAGCAGCTTAGCTGGGGGGGTTTCGCCCCAGCATTTT.

V gene TRBV30 combines with J gene TRBJ2-1; D not certain. Germline assignment: CDR1 GTSNPN and CDR2 SVGIG (reference sequence). The CDR3 has 13 amino acids. Trimming stripped 8 bases from V and 8 bases from J, with 19 bases between. The CDR3 DNA follows: TGTGCCGAGGCCTTAGGGAACCCCGATGAGCAGTTCTTC. Translated, it gives CAEALGNPDEQFF.

The chain recombines TRBV5-4 with TRBJ1-2, with D possibly TRBD1 on 6 matching bases. The CDR3 has 15 residues. The germline CDR1 and CDR2 sequences are SGHNT and YYREEE (reference sequence). The V gene lost 1 base and the J gene lost 3 bases, with 13 bases spanning the gap. Here the CDR3 reads CASSLWSGEDYGYTF. The DNA for the CDR3 is TGTGCCAGCAGCTTGTGGTCAGGGGAGGACTATGGCTACACCTTC.

V is TRBV12-3 or TRBV12-4 and J is TRBJ1-2; 7 nucleotides line up with TRBD1. There are 13 residues in the CDR3. J was trimmed by 3 bases and V by 6 bases; bases with no gene match: 4. In DNA, the CDR3 is TGTGCCAGCAGCCCAGACAGGGACTATGGCTACACCTTC. This codes for CASSPDRDYGYTF.

V gene TRBV30 combines with J gene TRBJ2-7, with a possible D match to TRBD2 (7 bases). The length of the CDR3 is 13 residues. Trimming shortened V by 0 bases and J by 8 bases, and 14 bases separated the two germline ends. The germline V gene has CDR1 GTSNPN and CDR2 SVGIG (reference sequence). CDR3 bases: TGTGCCTGGAGTGTCAAGGGGGGGCTGAAGCAGTACTTC. It encodes CAWSVKGGLKQYF.

This chain uses TRBV6-4 with TRBJ2-2; 9 bases align to TRBD2. Germline CDR1 and CDR2: MRHNA and SNTAGT. This CDR3 spans 14 amino acids. V gave up 3 bases and J gave up 6 bases; unmatched junction bases: 2. The DNA for the CDR3 is TGTGCCAGCAGTGAACTAGCGGGCGCCGGGGAGCTGTTTTTT. Amino acid sequence: CASSELAGAGELFF.

In this sample, this clone turned up once. The V gene is TRBV19, the J gene TRBJ1-2; unclear D gene. CDR3 length: 13 amino acids. With 5 bases removed from V and 8 bases from J, the gap between germline ends came to 15 bases. In germline, CDR1 is LNHDA, CDR2 SQIVND (reference sequence). CDR3 nucleotide sequence: TGTGCCAGTAGTCAGCCGGGGAACGGAGGCTACACCTTC. Translation gives CASSQPGNGGYTF.

This chain connects TRBV12-2 to TRBJ1-5; the table's D call, TRBD1, has no DNA check behind it. TRBV12-2 is annotated as a pseudogene. The CDR3 has 15 residues. The CDR3 sequence: CASRYTGDSNQPQHF. The CDR3 DNA reads TGTGCAAGTCGCTATACAGGAGATAGCAATCAGCCCCAGCATTTT.

V gene TRBV18 combines with J gene TRBJ1-3; D not resolved. CDR1 and CDR2 (germline): KGHSH, LQKENI. The CDR3 covers 14 residues. V lost 2 bases and J 6 bases, leaving 11 bases between the germline ends. CDR3 sequence reads: CASSPESRENTIYF. The CDR3, as DNA: TGTGCCAGCTCACCAGAGTCAAGGGAAAACACCATATATTTT.

The V and J genes are TRBV7-2 and TRBJ2-1; possible D gene TRBD1, 7 bases. The CDR3 length is 16 residues. The V end was cut by 3 bases, the J end by 1 base, with 13 bases between. Germline V gives CDR1 SGHTA, CDR2 FQGNSA. The CDR3 DNA reads TGTGCCAGCAGCTTTGGAGGGACAGCTTCCTACAATGAGCAGTTCTTC. Amino acids: CASSFGGTASYNEQFF.

V and J are TRBV6-5 and TRBJ2-7, with 8 bases lining up with TRBD1. Trimming at V came to 6 bases and at J to 2 bases, leaving 9 bases not matched to a gene. The CDR3 covers 15 residues. The germline V gene has CDR1 MNHEY and CDR2 SVGAGI. Here the CDR3 DNA reads TGTGCCAGCAGCCTTTCGGGACAGGCCCCCTACGAGCAGTACTTC. It codes for CASSLSGQAPYEQYF.

The chain employs TRBV11-2 and TRBJ2-4, with 7 bases fitting TRBD1. The CDR3 has 14 residues. With V trimmed by 3 bases and J by 4 bases, 3 bases remained unmatched. Germline CDR1 SGHAT, CDR2 FQNNGV. In DNA form, the CDR3 reads TGTGCCAGCAGCTTGACAGGGCCGAAAAACATTCAGTACTTC. Translating it yields CASSLTGPKNIQYF.

The rearrangement links TRBV3-1 (or the pseudogene TRBV3-2) to TRBJ2-7; the D is unclear. In germline, CDR1 is LGHDT, CDR2 YNNKEL (reference sequence). The CDR3 consists of 13 residues. Trimming took 1 base from V and 6 from J, leaving 10 bases between them. The CDR3 coding sequence is TGTGCCAGCAGCCAAGTAGACTCGAGCGAGCAGTACTTC. This sequence encodes CASSQVDSSEQYF.

The rearrangement joins TRBV20-1 to TRBJ1-1; possibly TRBD1 for D (6 bases). Per the germline V gene, CDR1 is DFQATT and CDR2 is SNEGSKA (reference sequence). The germline V and J ends were trimmed by 3 bases and 1 base, with 15 bases remaining between them. The CDR3 length is 15 residues. The CDR3 DNA reads as TGCAGTGCTAGTGACCCACAGGGACGGAACACTGAAGCTTTCTTT. This gives the protein CSASDPQGRNTEAFF.

This rearrangement joins TRBV4-2 to TRBJ1-2; D gene uncertain. The CDR3 consists of 15 residues. V was shortened by 0 bases and J by 3 bases, with 11 bases between the two germline ends. Looked up from germline, CDR1 is LGHNA and CDR2 is YNFKEQ. CDR3: CASSQDPSPDYGYTF. The CDR3 region has the DNA TGTGCCAGCAGCCAAGATCCATCCCCCGACTATGGCTACACCTTC.

This clone was counted a few times. V and J are TRBV23-1 and TRBJ2-2, with D tentatively TRBD1 (6 bases). TRBV23-1 is marked as an open reading frame, function uncertain. V was pared by 2 bases and J by 4 bases, with 17 bases between. The CDR3 contains 17 residues. CDR3 loop: CASSQLPGVSGTGELFF. The CDR3 DNA reads TGCGCCAGCAGTCAACTCCCAGGGGTTTCGGGCACCGGGGAGCTGTTTTTT.

The CDR3 loop reads CASSRSQGLAGPTGELFF. The CDR3, as DNA: TGTGCCAGTAGTAGATCACAGGGACTAGCGGGACCCACCGGGGAGCTGTTTTTT. The chain employs TRBV19 and TRBJ2-2, with TRBD2 identical over 13 bases. Germline CDR1 is LNHDA and CDR2 is SQIVND (reference sequence). With V trimmed by 4 bases and J by 4 bases, 9 bases remained unmatched. The CDR3 runs to 18 residues.

The V gene is TRBV11-1, the J gene TRBJ2-7, with 12 bases aligning to TRBD2. Germline assignment: CDR1 SGHAT and CDR2 FQDESV (reference sequence). The junction had 3 bases not matched to a gene; V was cut back by 3 bases and J by 3 bases. The CDR3 has 15 residues. The CDR3 bases are TGTGCCAGCAGCTTCCCGACTAGCGGGAGCTACGAGCAGTACTTC. It encodes CASSFPTSGSYEQYF.

The J gene is TRBJ2-2, the V gene TRBV7-9; D perhaps matches TRBD2 (5 bases). The germline V gene encodes CDR1 SEHNR and CDR2 FQNEAQ (reference sequence). V was trimmed by 5 bases and J by 0 bases, leaving 7 bases between them. The CDR3 consists of 14 residues. CDR3 in DNA: TGTGCCAGCAGCCGGGGAGCGAACACCGGGGAGCTGTTTTTT. It encodes CASSRGANTGELFF.

The chain links TRBV6-2 or TRBV6-3 to TRBJ1-2, with 7 bases that match TRBD1. Germline V gene data show CDR1 as MNHEY and CDR2 as SVGEGT. Unmatched junction bases numbered 10, after V lost 0 bases and J lost 6 bases. The CDR3 sequence is 16 residues long. The CDR3 region is CASSYSRAGQVDGYTF. For the CDR3, the DNA is TGTGCCAGCAGTTACTCGAGGGCCGGACAGGTCGATGGCTACACCTTC.

This clone was counted once. The CDR3 DNA sequence: TGTGCCAGCAGTTACTCGTCCGGGACTTGGGGCTACACCTTC. This gives the protein CASSYSSGTWGYTF. The chain links TRBV6-5 to TRBJ1-2; TRBD1 is a possible D gene (5 bases). This CDR3 has 14 residues. The ends were cut back, 0 bases at V and 8 bases at J, with 13 bases in the middle. Germline V gene data show CDR1 as MNHEY and CDR2 as SVGAGI.

The chain uses TRBV3-1 (or the pseudogene TRBV3-2) and TRBJ2-7; the D is unclear. Per germline, CDR1 LGHDT and CDR2 YNNKEL (reference sequence). The CDR3 length is 13 residues. V shed 0 bases and J shed 4 bases, with 7 bases lying between them. CDR3 region: CASSQDQEYEQYF. Written as DNA, the CDR3 is TGTGCCAGCAGCCAAGATCAAGAGTACGAGCAGTACTTC.

The chain combines TRBV30 with TRBJ2-1; D is perhaps TRBD2 (5 bases). The CDR3 sequence is 16 residues long. The V and J ends lost 2 bases and 0 bases respectively, with 14 bases between them. Per the germline V gene, CDR1 is GTSNPN and CDR2 is SVGIG (reference sequence). The CDR3 region is CAWSRAYGNSYNEQFF. In nucleotides, the CDR3 is TGTGCCTGGAGTCGGGCGTACGGGAACTCCTACAATGAGCAGTTCTTC.

The chain couples TRBV19 to TRBJ1-1; possibly TRBD1 for D (6 bases). The CDR3 totals 14 residues. Trimming took off 10 bases at V and 9 bases at J, with 24 bases between the two ends. Germline CDR1 reads LNHDA; CDR2 reads SQIVND (reference sequence). The CDR3 sequence: CATHSSDRTFQAFF. DNA for the CDR3: TGTGCCACCCATTCGTCCGACAGGACCTTTCAAGCTTTCTTT.

The J gene is TRBJ2-1, the V gene TRBV7-6; D not certain. The ends were cut back, 5 bases at V and 7 bases at J, with 15 bases in the middle. From germline, CDR1 is SGHVS and CDR2 FNYEAQ. CDR3 length: 14 residues. The CDR3 nucleotides are TGTGCCAGCAGCCTGTCCTTGGTGGTGAATGAGCAGTTCTTC. This gives the protein CASSLSLVVNEQFF. Full variable domain (remainder filled in from reference TRBV7-6 and TRBJ2-1): GAGVSQSPRYKVTKRGQDVALRCDPISGHVSLYWYRQALGQGPEFLTYFNYEAQQDKSGLPNDRFSAERPEGSISTLTIQRTEQRDSAMYRCASSLSLVVNEQFFGPGTRLTVL.

The rearrangement uses TRBV7-9 and TRBJ1-5; 7 positions match TRBD1. V shed 5 bases, J shed 1 base, and the junction held 2 bases outside the gene matches. The CDR3 sequence is 14 residues long. Germline CDR1 is SEHNR and CDR2 is FQNEAQ (reference sequence). CDR3 bases: TGTGCCAGCAGCCGCAGGGGGAGCAATCAGCCCCAGCATTTT. It codes for CASSRRGSNQPQHF.